The rows below give T cell receptor beta chains drawn from one sample of a study of beta chain features in type 1 diabetes. Clones were read by immunoSEQ multiplex PCR, and TCRdb kept only the in-frame ones, dropping some. The sample has about 330,000 clones; approximately 10% are singletons. Source material: naive CD4+ T cells from blood. These receptors were collected from a woman aged 25 to 39 in good health. Each CDR3 is given with its conserved first and last residue. D genes are given only for firm matches. Clone size is stated in some rows and not others, as once, few, many or a class when expanded.

j_gene	len	d_gene	abundance	v_gene	CDR3aa	CDR3nt
TRBJ2-7	15	NA	NA	TRBV19	CASSPSRGDSYEQYF	TGTGCCAGTAGTCCCTCCCGCGGGGACTCCTACGAGCAGTACTTC
TRBJ1-5	15	TRBD1	NA	TRBV18	CASSKTGTGDQPQHF	TGTGCCAGCTCAAAAACCGGGACAGGGGATCAGCCCCAGCATTTT
TRBJ2-3	17	TRBD2	NA	TRBV5-4	CASSLVEGLAGGLGQYF	TGTGCCAGCAGCTTGGTTGAGGGACTAGCGGGAGGCCTGGGGCAGTATTTT
TRBJ2-1	16	TRBD2	few	TRBV5-1	CASSLVGLADYNEQFF	TGCGCCAGCAGCTTGGTAGGACTAGCGGACTACAATGAGCAGTTCTTC
TRBJ2-7	13	TRBD1	few	TRBV7-6	CASSRRTGIQQYF	TGTGCCAGCAGCCGACGGACAGGGATACAGCAGTACTTC
TRBJ1-2	14	NA	few	TRBV7-9	CASSASGTDIGYTF	TGTGCCAGCAGCGCTTCCGGGACTGATATTGGCTACACCTTC
TRBJ1-2	11	NA	few	TRBV30	CAWISGYGYTF	TGTGCCTGGATTTCGGGGTATGGCTACACCTTC
TRBJ2-3	16	TRBD1	few	TRBV5-1	CASSPELQGITDTQYF	TGCGCCAGCAGCCCCGAGTTACAGGGGATTACAGATACGCAGTATTTT
TRBJ2-5	14	TRBD2	few	TRBV29-1	CSVGSGRRQETQYF	TGCAGCGTTGGGAGCGGGAGGCGCCAAGAGACCCAGTACTTC
TRBJ2-5	13	TRBD1	few	TRBV29-1	CSGGQALQETQYF	TGCAGCGGGGGACAGGCCTTACAAGAGACCCAGTACTTC
TRBJ2-7	13	NA	few	TRBV18	CASSPGLRYEQYF	TGTGCCAGCTCACCAGGGCTCAGGTACGAGCAGTACTTC
TRBJ2-1	13	NA	NA	TRBV2	CASSEQGQVGQFF	TGTGCCAGCAGTGAACAGGGACAAGTTGGGCAGTTCTTC
TRBJ2-1	15	NA	NA	TRBV5-6	CASYRAGLAHNEQFF	TGTGCCAGCTACCGAGCTGGGCTAGCTCACAATGAGCAGTTCTTC
TRBJ2-5	16	NA	few	TRBV14	CASSQGRTRKQETQYF	TGTGCCAGCAGCCAAGGCAGAACTAGAAAACAAGAGACCCAGTACTTC
TRBJ2-7	13	TRBD2	few	TRBV4-3	CASSHGGNYEQYF	TGCGCCAGCAGCCACGGGGGGAACTACGAGCAGTACTTC
TRBJ1-3	16	TRBD1	few	TRBV29-1	CSVSGTVSDSGNTIYF	TGCAGCGTTTCCGGGACAGTCTCCGACTCTGGAAACACCATATATTTT
TRBJ1-3	15	TRBD1	few	TRBV11-2	CASSFRDSGPNTIYF	TGTGCCAGCAGCTTCCGGGACAGCGGACCAAACACCATATATTTT
TRBJ1-1	13	NA	NA	TRBV2	CASMGDTNTEAFF	TGTGCCAGCATGGGCGATACGAACACTGAAGCTTTCTTT
TRBJ2-2	16	TRBD1	few	TRBV14	CASSPRTGWNTGELFF	TGTGCCAGCAGTCCCAGGACAGGGTGGAACACCGGGGAGCTGTTTTTT
TRBJ2-7	16	TRBD1	NA	TRBV28	CASSLRTRDRFYEQYF	TGTGCCAGCAGTTTAAGGACCCGGGACAGGTTCTACGAGCAGTACTTC
TRBJ1-4	14	NA	NA	TRBV7-2	CATKGPGTNEKLFF	TGTGCCACTAAAGGCCCAGGGACTAATGAAAAACTGTTTTTT
TRBJ1-2	14	NA	few	TRBV7-2	CASSTLDSPYGYTF	TGTGCCAGCAGCACTTTGGACAGTCCCTATGGCTACACCTTC
TRBJ1-2	14	TRBD1	NA	TRBV28	CASRVTGVNYGYTF	TGTGCCAGCAGAGTGACAGGGGTTAACTATGGCTACACCTTC
TRBJ2-7	15	TRBD2	few	TRBV7-2	CASSPSGGSTYEQYF	TGTGCCAGCAGCCCTAGCGGGGGTTCGACCTACGAGCAGTACTTC
TRBJ2-1	13	NA	few	TRBV11-2	CASSLAQYNEQFF	TGTGCCAGCAGCTTAGCACAGTACAATGAGCAGTTCTTC
TRBJ2-7	14	TRBD2	few	TRBV10-3	CAIRGGLAGGEQYF	TGTGCCATCAGGGGGGGACTAGCGGGAGGCGAGCAGTACTTC
TRBJ2-1	16	TRBD1	NA	TRBV11-2	CASSYSGGSSYNEQFF	TGTGCCAGCAGCTACTCAGGGGGCTCGTCCTACAATGAGCAGTTCTTC
TRBJ2-7	14	NA	few	TRBV6-5	CASSKADGSYEQYF	TGTGCCAGCAGTAAGGCCGACGGGAGCTACGAGCAGTACTTC
TRBJ2-3	15	TRBD1	NA	TRBV11-1	CASSLPGTGEDTQYF	TGTGCCAGCAGCCTACCCGGGACAGGGGAAGATACGCAGTATTTT
TRBJ2-1	15	NA	few	TRBV18	CASSRAGDSYNEQFF	TGTGCCAGCTCACGGGCAGGGGACTCCTACAATGAGCAGTTCTTC
TRBJ2-5	15	NA	few	TRBV7-9	CASSLEFGQKETQYF	TGTGCCAGCAGCTTAGAATTCGGACAGAAAGAGACCCAGTACTTC